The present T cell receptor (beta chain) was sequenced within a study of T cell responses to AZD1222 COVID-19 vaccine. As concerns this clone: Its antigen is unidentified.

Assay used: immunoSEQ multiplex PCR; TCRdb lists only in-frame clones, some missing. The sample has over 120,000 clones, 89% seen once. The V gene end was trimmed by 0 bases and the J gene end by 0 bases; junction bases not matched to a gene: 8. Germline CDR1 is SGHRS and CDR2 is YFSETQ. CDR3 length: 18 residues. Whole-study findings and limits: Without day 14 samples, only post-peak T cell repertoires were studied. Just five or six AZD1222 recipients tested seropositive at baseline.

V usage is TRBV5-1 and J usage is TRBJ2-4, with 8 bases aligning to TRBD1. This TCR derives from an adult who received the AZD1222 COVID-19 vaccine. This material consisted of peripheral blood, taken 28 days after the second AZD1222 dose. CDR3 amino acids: CASSLALQGAEAKNIQYF. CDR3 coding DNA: TGCGCCAGCAGCTTGGCCCTTCAGGGGGCAGAAGCCAAAAACATTCAGTACTTC.